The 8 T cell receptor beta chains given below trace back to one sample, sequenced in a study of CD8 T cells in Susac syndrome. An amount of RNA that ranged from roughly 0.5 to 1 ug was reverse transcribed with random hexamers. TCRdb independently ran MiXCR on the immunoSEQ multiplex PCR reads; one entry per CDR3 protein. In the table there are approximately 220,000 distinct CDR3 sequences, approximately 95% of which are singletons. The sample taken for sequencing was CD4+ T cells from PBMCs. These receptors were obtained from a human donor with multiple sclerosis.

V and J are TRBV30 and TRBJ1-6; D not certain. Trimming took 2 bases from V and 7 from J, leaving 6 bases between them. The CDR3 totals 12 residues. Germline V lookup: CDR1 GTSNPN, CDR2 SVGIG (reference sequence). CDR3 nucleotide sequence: TGTGCCTGGAGTTACGTCAATTCACCCCTCCACTTT. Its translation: CAWSYVNSPLHF.

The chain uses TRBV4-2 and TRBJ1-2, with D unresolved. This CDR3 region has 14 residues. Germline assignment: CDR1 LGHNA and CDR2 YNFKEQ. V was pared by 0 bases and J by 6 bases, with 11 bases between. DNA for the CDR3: TGTGCCAGCAGCCAAGATTGGGGTCGGAATGGCTACACCTTC. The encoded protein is CASSQDWGRNGYTF.

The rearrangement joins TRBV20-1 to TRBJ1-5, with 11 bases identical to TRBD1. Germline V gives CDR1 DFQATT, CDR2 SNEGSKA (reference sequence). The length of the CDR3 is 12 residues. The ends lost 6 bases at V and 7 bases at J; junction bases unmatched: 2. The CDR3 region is CSAGTGGQPQHF. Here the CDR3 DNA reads TGCAGTGCCGGGACAGGGGGGCAGCCCCAGCATTTT.

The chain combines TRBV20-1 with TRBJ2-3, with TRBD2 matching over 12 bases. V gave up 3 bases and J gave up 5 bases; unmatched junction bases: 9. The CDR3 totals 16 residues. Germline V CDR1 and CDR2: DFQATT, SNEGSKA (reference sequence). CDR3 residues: CSARALAGGRGDTQYF. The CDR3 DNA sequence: TGCAGTGCTAGGGCACTAGCGGGGGGCCGGGGAGATACGCAGTATTTT.

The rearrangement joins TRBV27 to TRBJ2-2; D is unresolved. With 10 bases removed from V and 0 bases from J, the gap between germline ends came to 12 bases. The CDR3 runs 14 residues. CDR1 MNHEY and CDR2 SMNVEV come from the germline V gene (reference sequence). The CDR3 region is CATTPTSNTGELFF. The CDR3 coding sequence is TGTGCCACCACCCCGACATCGAACACCGGGGAGCTGTTTTTT.

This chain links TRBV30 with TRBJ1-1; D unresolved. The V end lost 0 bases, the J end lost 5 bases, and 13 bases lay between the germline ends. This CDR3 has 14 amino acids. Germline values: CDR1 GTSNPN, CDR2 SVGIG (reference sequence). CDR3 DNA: TGTGCCTGGAGTGTACCTGGAGGGAATACTGAAGCTTTCTTT. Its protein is CAWSVPGGNTEAFF.

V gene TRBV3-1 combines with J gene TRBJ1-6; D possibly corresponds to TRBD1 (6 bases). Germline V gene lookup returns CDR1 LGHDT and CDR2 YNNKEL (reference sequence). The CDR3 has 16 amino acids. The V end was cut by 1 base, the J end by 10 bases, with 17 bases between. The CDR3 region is CASSQGRSGGGSPLHF. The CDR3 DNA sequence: TGTGCCAGCAGCCAAGGTCGTTCGGGGGGCGGATCACCCCTCCACTTT.

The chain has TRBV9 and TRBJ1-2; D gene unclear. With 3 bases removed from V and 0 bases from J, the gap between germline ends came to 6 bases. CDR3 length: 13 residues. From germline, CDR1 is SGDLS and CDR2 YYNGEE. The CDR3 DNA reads TGTGCCAGCAGCGGATCGGCTAACTATGGCTACACCTTC. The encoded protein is CASSGSANYGYTF.